Reported below is one T cell receptor (beta chain). Its antigen is undetermined. A single record per CDR3 protein comes from TCRdb applying MiXCR to the multiplex PCR reads. The sample holds 140,000 to 150,000 distinct CDR3 sequences; 32% are singletons and the top ten take around 2.3%. This sample stems from a study of breast tumors, draining lymph nodes, adjacent tissues. Study-level points and caveats: Luminal-like breast cancer showed significantly greater tumor-nontumor repertoire similarity than basal-like breast cancer did. Data fit most tumor T cells coming from lymph node, expanding in tumor. Tumor T cell lymph node origin was a supported hypothesis, not proven.

Axillary draining lymph nodes of breast cancer patients supplied the node samples. The TCR sequence derives from a female donor with breast cancer. Some clones in this sample may be carry-over from other donors' samples. Material: axillary lymph node tissue.

CDR3 sequence: CASSRDRGHYGYTF. The CDR3 DNA follows: TGCGCCAGCAGTCGCGACAGGGGGCACTATGGCTACACCTTC. The V call is TRBV10-1, the J call TRBJ1-2, with 10 bases that match TRBD1. The CDR3 spans 14 residues. Germline V gene lookup returns CDR1 WNHNN and CDR2 SYGVQD (reference sequence). With 5 bases clipped from V and 3 bases from J, the junction kept 3 bases outside the gene matches.